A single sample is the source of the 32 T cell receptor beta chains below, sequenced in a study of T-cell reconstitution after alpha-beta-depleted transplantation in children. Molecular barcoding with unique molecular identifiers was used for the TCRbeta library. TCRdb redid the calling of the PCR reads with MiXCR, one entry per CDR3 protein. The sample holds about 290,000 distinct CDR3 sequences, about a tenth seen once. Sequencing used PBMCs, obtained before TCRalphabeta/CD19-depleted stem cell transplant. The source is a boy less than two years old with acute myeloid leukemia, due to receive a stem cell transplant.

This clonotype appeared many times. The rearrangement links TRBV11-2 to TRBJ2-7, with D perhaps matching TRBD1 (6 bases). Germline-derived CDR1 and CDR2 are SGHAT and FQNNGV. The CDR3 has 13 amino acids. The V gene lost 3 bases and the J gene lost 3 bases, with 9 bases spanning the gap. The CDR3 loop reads CASSFLTGYEQYF. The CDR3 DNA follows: TGTGCCAGCAGCTTCCTGACAGGCTACGAGCAGTACTTC.

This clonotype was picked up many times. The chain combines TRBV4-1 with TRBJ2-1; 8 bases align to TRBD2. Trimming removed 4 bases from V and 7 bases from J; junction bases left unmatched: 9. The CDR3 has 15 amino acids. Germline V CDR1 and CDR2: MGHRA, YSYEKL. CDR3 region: CASSPYWAGGNEQFF. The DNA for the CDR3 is TGCGCCAGCAGCCCCTACTGGGCGGGAGGTAATGAGCAGTTCTTC.

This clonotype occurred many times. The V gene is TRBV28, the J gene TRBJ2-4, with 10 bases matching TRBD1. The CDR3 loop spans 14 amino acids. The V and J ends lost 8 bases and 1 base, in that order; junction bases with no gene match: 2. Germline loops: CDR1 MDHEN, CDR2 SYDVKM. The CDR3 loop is CASRGQGAKNIQYF. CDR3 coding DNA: TGTGCCAGCCGGGGACAGGGGGCCAAAAACATTCAGTACTTC.

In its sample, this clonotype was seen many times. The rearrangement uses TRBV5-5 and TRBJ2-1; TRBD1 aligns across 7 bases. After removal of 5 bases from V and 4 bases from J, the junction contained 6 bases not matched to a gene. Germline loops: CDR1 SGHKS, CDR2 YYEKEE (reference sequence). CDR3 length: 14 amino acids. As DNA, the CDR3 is TGTGCCAGCAGTACAGGGGCGACTTACAATGAGCAGTTCTTC. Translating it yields CASSTGATYNEQFF.

The CDR3 is CATSDDSGGGDTQYF. CDR3 bases: TGTGCCACCAGTGATGATAGCGGGGGGGGAGATACGCAGTATTTT. The rearrangement joins TRBV24-1 to TRBJ2-3; 11 nucleotides align to TRBD2. This CDR3 has 15 amino acids. The germline gives CDR1 KGHDR, CDR2 SFDVKD. J was trimmed by 5 bases and V by 3 bases; bases with no gene match: 3.

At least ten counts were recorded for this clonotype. This CDR3 reads CASSQVADTQYF. The CDR3, as DNA: TGCGCCAGCAGCCAAGTCGCAGATACGCAGTATTTT. The chain joins TRBV4-1 to TRBJ2-3; D is undetermined. Germline V gene data show CDR1 as MGHRA and CDR2 as YSYEKL. V was shortened by 1 base and J by 4 bases, with 3 bases between the two germline ends. The CDR3 loop spans 12 amino acids.

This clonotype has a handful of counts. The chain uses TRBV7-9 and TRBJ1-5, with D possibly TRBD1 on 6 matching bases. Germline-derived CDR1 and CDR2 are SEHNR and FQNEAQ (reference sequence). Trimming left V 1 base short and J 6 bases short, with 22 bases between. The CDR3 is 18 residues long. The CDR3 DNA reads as TGTGCCAGCAGCTTAGACCCCGTGGACAGCTTAATGCGTCAGCCCCAGCATTTT. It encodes CASSLDPVDSLMRQPQHF.

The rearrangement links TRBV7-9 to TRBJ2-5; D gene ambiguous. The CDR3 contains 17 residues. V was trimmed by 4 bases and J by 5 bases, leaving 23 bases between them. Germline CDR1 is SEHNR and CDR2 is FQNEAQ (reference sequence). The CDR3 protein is CASSSLSLLEQSETQYF. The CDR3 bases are TGTGCCAGCAGCTCCCTTTCACTCCTAGAGCAGTCGGAGACCCAGTACTTC. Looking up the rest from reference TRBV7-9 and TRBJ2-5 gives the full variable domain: DTGVSQNPRHKITKRGQNVTFRCDPISEHNRLYWYRQTLGQGPEFLTYFQNEAQLEKSRLLSDRFSAERPKGSFSTLEIQRTEQGDSAMYLCASSSLSLLEQSETQYFGPGTRLLVL.

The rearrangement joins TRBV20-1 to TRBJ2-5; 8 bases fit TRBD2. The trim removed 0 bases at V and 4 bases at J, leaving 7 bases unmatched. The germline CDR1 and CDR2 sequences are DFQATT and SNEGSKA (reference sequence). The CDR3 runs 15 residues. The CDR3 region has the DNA TGCAGTGCTAGAGATAGGATAGCGGGAAGAGAGACCCAGTACTTC. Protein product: CSARDRIAGRETQYF.

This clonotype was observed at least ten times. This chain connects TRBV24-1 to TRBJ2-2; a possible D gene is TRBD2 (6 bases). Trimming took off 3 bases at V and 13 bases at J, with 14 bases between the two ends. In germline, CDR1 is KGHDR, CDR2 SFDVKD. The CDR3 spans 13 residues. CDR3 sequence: CATSDGGLYTLFF. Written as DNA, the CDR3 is TGTGCCACCAGTGATGGGGGACTCTACACGCTGTTTTTT.

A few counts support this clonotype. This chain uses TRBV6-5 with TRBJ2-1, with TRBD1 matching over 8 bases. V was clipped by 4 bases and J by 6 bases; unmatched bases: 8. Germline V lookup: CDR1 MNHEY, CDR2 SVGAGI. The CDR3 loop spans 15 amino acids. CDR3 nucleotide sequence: TGTGCCAGCAGTTTTATGGACAGGGAAGGCAATGAGCAGTTCTTC. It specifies CASSFMDREGNEQFF.

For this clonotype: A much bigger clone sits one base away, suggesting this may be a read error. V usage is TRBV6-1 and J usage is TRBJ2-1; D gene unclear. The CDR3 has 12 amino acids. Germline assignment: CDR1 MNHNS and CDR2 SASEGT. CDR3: CASSFLIDDQFF. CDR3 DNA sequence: TGTGCCAGCAGTTTCCTTATCGATGACCAGTTCTTC.

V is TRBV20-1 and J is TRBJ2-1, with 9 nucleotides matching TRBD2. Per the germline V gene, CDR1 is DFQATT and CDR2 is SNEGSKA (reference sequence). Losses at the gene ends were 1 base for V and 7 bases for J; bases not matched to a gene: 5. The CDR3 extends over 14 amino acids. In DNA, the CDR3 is TGCAGTGCTAGAGTAGCGGGAGCGTTTAATGAGCAGTTCTTC. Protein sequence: CSARVAGAFNEQFF.

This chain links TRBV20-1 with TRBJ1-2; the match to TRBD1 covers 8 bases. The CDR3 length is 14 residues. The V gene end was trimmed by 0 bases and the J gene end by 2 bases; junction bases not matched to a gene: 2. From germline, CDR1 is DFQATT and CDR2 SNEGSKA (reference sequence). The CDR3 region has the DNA TGCAGTGCTAGAGATCGGGACAGGAACTATGGCTACACCTTC. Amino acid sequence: CSARDRDRNYGYTF.

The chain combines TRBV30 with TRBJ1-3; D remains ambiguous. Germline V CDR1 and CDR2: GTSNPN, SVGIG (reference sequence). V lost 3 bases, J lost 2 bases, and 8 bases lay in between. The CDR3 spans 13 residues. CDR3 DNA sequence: TGTGCCTGGAGGATCGGGGCTGGAAACACCATATATTTT. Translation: CAWRIGAGNTIYF.

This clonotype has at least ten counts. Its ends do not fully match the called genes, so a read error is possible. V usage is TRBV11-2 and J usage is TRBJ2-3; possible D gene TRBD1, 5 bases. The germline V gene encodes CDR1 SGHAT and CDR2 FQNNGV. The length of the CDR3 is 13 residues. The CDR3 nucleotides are TGTGCCAGCAGCATAGACAGTACAGATACGCAGTATTTT. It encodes CASSIDSTDTQYF.

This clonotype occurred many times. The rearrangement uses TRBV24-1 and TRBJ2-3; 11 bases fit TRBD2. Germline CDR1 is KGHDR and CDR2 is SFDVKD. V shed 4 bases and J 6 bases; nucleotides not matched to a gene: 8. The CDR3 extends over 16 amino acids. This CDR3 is CATSEISGRAQDTQYF. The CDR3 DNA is TGTGCCACCAGTGAGATTAGCGGGAGGGCCCAGGATACGCAGTATTTT.

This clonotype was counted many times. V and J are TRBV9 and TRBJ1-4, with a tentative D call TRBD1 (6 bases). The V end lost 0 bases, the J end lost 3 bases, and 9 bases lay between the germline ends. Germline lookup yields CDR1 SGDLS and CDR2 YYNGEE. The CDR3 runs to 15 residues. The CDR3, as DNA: TGTGCCAGCAGCGTAGCCGCAGGGGCTAATGAAAAACTGTTTTTT. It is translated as CASSVAAGANEKLFF.

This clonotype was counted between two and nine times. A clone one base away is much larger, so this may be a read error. The DNA of the CDR3 is TGCTGTGCTAGAGAGCCACCGACCTACAGGAGCCTCAATGAGCAGTTCTTC. This sequence encodes CCAREPPTYRSLNEQFF. The V gene is TRBV20-1, the J gene TRBJ2-1; perhaps TRBD1 as D (5 bases). Looked up from germline, CDR1 is DFQATT and CDR2 is SNEGSKA (reference sequence). The CDR3 runs 17 residues.

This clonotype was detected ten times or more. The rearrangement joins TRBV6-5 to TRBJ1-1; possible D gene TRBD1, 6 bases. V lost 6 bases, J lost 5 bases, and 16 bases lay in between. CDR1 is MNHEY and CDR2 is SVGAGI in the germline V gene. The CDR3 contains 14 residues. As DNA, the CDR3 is TGTGCCAGCAGACCAAGGGGGGGGCGGACTGAAGCTTTCTTT. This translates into CASRPRGGRTEAFF.

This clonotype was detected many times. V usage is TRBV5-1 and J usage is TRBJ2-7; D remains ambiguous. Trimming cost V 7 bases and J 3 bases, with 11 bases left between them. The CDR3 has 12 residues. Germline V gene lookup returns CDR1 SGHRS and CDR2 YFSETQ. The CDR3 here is CASGPDVYEQYF. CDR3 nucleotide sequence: TGCGCCAGCGGACCGGACGTCTACGAGCAGTACTTC.

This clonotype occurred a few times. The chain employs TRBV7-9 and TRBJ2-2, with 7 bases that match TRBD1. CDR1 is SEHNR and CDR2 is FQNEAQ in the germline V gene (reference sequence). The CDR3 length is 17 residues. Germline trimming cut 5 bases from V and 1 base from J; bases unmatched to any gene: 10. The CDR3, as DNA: TGTGCCAGCAGCCCGGGACAGACATTCTTGAACACCGGGGAGCTGTTTTTT. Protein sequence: CASSPGQTFLNTGELFF.

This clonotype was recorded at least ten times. The CDR3 nucleotides read TGTGCCAGCAGCATAACTAGCGGGAGGAGGGAGACCCAGTACTTC. It is translated as CASSITSGRRETQYF. V gene TRBV7-2 combines with J gene TRBJ2-5; 12 bases map to TRBD2. Germline V gene lookup returns CDR1 SGHTA and CDR2 FQGNSA. CDR3 size: 15 residues. After removal of 5 bases from V and 5 bases from J, the junction contained 6 bases not matched to a gene.

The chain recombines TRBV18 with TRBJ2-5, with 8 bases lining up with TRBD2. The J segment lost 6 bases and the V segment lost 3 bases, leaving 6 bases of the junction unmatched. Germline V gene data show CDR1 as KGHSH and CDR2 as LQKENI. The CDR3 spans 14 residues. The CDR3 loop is CASSPGREVKTQYF. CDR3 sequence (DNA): TGTGCCAGCTCACCGGGGCGGGAGGTGAAGACCCAGTACTTC.

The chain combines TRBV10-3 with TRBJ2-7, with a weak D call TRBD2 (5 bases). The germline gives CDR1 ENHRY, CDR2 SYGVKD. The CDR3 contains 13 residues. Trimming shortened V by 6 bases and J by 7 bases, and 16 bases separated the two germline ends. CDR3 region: CAISQDSSWEQYF. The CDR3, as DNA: TGTGCCATCAGCCAGGACTCTTCTTGGGAGCAGTACTTC.

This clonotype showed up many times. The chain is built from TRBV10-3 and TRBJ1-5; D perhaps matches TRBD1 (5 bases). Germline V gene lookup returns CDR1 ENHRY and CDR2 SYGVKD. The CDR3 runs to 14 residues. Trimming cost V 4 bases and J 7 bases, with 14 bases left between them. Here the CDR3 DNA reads TGTGCCATCAGTGTCGGGCAGGGCCGGCAGCCCCAGCATTTT. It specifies CAISVGQGRQPQHF.

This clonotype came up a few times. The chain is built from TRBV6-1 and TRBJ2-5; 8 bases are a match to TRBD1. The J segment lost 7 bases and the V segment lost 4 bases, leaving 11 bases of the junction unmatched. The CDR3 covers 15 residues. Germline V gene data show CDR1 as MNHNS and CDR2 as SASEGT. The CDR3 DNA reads TGTGCCAGCAGTGCTGAGCCGGGACAGGCAGTGACCCAGTACTTC. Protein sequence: CASSAEPGQAVTQYF.

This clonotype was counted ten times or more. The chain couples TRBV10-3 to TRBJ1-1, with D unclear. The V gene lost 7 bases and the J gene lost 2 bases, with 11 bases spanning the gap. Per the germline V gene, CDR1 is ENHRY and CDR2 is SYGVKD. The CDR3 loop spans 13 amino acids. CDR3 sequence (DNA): TGTGCCATCACCCCGACTCAAAACACTGAAGCTTTCTTT. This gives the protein CAITPTQNTEAFF.

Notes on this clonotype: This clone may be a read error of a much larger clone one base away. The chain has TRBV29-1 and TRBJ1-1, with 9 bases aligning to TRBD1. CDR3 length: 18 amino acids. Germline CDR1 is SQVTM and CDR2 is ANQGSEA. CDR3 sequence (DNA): TGCAGCGTTGAAGGGACAGGGGACAAAGGGCCCATGAACACTGACGCTTTCTTT. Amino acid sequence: CSVEGTGDKGPMNTDAFF.

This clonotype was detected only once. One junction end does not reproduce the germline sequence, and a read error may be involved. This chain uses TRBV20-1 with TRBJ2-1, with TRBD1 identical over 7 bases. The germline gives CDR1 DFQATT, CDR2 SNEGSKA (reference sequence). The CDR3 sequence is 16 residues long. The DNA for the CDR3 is TGCTGTGCTAGAGATTCCGCAGGGGGCTCCTACAATGAGCAGTTCTTC. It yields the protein CCARDSAGGSYNEQFF.

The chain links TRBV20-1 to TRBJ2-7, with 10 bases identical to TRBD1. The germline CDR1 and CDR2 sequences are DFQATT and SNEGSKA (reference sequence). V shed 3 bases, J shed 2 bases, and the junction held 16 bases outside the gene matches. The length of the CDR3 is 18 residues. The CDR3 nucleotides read TGCAGTGCTAGGGGTCCCCGGGACAGGGGATTTTGGGCCTACGAGCAGTACTTC. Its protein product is CSARGPRDRGFWAYEQYF.

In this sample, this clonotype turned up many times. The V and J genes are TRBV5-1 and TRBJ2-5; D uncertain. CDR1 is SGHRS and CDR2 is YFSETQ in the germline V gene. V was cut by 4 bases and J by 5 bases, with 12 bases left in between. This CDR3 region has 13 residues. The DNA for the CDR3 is TGCGCCAGCAGCACGTCCGGGTCGGAGACCCAGTACTTC. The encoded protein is CASSTSGSETQYF.